Only a few counts were recorded for the clone carrying this T cell receptor (beta chain). The antigen remains undetermined. These data belong to a study of response to subunit inactivated influenza vaccine. Study-level findings and limits: It was suggested by the authors that few new T cells are recruited by each seasonal influenza vaccination.

TCRdb processed the RT-PCR reads anew with MiXCR; each CDR3 protein has one entry. The sample gives 500,000 to 550,000 distinct CDR3 sequences, 6.5% to 8% of which show up once; over 10% is in the top ten. After removal of 4 bases from V and 4 bases from J, the junction contained 8 bases not matched to a gene. Germline values: CDR1 SQVTM, CDR2 ANQGSEA. This CDR3 comprises 16 residues. The chain couples TRBV29-1 to TRBJ2-3, with 13 bases matching TRBD2. This specimen was PBMCs from blood, taken roughly 24 months after vaccination. This sequence originates from a man between 50 and 69 years old who received an inactivated influenza vaccine. The DNA of the CDR3 is TGCAGCGTTGGAGGACTAGCGGGAGTGGGGGCAGATACGCAGTATTTT. This codes for CSVGGLAGVGADTQYF.